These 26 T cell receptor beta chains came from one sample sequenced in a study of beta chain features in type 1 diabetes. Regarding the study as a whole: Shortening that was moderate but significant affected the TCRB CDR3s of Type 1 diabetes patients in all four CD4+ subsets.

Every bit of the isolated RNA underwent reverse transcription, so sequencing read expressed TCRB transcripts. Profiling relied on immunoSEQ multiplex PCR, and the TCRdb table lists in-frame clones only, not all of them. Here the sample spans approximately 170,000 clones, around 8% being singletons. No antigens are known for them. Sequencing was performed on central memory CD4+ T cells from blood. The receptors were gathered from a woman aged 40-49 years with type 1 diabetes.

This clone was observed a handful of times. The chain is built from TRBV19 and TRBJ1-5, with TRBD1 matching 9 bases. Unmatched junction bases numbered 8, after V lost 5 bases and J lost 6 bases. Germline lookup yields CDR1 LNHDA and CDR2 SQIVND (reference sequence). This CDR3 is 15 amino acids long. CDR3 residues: CASSLYTGGIQPQHF. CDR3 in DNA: TGTGCCAGTAGTCTGTACACAGGGGGCATTCAGCCCCAGCATTTT.

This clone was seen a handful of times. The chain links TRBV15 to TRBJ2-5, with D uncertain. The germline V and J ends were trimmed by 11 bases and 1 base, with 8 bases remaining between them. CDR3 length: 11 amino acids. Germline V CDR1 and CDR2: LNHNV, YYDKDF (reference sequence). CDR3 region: CAVSSQETQYF. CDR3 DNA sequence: TGTGCCGTTAGCAGCCAAGAGACCCAGTACTTC.

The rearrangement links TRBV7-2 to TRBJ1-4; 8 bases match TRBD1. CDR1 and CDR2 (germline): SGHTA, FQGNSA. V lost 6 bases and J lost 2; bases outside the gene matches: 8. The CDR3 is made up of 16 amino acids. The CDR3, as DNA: TGTGCCAGCAGTCGGACAGGGCGGTCGACTAATGAAAAACTGTTTTTT. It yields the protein CASSRTGRSTNEKLFF. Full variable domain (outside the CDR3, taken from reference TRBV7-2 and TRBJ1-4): GAGVSQSPSNKVTEKGKDVELRCDPISGHTALYWYRQSLGQGLEFLIYFQGNSAPDKSGLPSDRFSAERTGGSVSTLTIQRTQQEDSAVYLCASSRTGRSTNEKLFFGSGTQLSVL.

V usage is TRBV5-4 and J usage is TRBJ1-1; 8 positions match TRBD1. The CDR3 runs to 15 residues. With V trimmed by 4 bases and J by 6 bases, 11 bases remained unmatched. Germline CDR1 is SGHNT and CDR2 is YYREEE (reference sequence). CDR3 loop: CASSAGQVGYSEAFF. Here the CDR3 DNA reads TGTGCCAGCAGCGCGGGACAGGTAGGGTACTCTGAAGCTTTCTTT.

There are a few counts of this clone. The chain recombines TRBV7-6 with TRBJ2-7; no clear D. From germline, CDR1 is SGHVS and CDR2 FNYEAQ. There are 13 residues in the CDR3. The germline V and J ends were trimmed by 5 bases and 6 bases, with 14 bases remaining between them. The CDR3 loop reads CASSTISTSEQYF. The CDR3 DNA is TGTGCCAGCAGCACCATTTCGACATCCGAGCAGTACTTC.

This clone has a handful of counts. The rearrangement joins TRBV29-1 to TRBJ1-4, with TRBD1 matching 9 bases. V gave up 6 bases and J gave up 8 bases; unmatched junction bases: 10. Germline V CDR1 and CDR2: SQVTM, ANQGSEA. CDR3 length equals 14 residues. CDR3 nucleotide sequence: TGCAGCGTATTAAAGGGACAGGGAGAAGAAAAACTGTTTTTT. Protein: CSVLKGQGEEKLFF.

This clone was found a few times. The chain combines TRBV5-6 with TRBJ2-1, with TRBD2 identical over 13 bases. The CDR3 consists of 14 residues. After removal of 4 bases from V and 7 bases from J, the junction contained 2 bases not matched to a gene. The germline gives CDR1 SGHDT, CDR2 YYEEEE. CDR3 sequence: CASSKGLAGNEQFF. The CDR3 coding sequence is TGTGCCAGCAGCAAGGGACTAGCGGGAAATGAGCAGTTCTTC.

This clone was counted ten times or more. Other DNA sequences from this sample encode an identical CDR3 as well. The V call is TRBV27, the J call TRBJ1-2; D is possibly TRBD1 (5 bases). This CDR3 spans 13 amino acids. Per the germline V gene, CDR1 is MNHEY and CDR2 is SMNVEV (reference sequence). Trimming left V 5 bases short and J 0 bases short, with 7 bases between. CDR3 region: CASSLTANYGYTF. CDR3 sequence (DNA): TGTGCCAGCAGTCTGACAGCTAACTATGGCTACACCTTC.

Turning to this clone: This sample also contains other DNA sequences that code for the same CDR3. The DNA of the CDR3 is TGTGCCAGCAGCACAAGCGGGAGCTCCTACAATGAGCAGTTCTTC. As protein: CASSTSGSSYNEQFF. The chain combines TRBV9 with TRBJ2-1, with TRBD2 identical over 8 bases. Looked up from germline, CDR1 is SGDLS and CDR2 is YYNGEE. V lost 4 bases, J lost 0 bases, and 3 bases stayed unmatched. This CDR3 has 15 residues.

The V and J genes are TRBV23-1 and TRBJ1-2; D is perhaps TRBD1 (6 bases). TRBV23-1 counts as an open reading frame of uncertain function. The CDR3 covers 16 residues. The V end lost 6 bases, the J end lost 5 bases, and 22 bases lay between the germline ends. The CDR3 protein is CASSPGKGQPLYGYTF. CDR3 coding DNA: TGCGCCAGCAGCCCGGGGAAAGGACAGCCTCTGTATGGCTACACCTTC.

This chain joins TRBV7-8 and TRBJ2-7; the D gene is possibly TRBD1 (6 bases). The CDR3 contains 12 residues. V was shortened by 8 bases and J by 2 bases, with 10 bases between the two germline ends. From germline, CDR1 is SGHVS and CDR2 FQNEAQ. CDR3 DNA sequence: TGTGCCAGCCAGGGGTCCCCCTACGAGCAGTACTTC. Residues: CASQGSPYEQYF.

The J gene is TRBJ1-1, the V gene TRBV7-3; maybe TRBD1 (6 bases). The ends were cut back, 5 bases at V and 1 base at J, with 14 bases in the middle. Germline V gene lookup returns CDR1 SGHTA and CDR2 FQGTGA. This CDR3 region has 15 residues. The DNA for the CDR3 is TGTGCCAGCAGCCGGGACAACGCTTGGAACACTGAAGCTTTCTTT. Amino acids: CASSRDNAWNTEAFF.

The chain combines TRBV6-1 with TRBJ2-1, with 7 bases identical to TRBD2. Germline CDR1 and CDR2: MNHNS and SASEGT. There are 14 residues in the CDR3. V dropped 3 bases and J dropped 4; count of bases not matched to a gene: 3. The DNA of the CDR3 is TGTGCCAGCAGTGACGGACTAGTGTACAATGAGCAGTTCTTC. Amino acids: CASSDGLVYNEQFF.

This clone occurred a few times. The CDR3 nucleotides are TGTGCCAGCAGTTCCGGGACGGACAGTGCTGAGCAGTTCTTC. Protein sequence: CASSSGTDSAEQFF. This chain joins TRBV6-6 and TRBJ2-1; a weak D match, TRBD1 (6 bases). Germline V gives CDR1 MNHNY, CDR2 SVGAGI (reference sequence). V lost 4 bases and J 9 bases, leaving 16 bases between the germline ends. The CDR3 contains 14 residues.

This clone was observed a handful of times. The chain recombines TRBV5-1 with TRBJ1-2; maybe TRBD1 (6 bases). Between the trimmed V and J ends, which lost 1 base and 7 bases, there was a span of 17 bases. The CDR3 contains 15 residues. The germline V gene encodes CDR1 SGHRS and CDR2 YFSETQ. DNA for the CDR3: TGCGCCAGCAGCTTGAGTGCACAGGGTTTCTCTGGCTACACCTTC. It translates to CASSLSAQGFSGYTF.

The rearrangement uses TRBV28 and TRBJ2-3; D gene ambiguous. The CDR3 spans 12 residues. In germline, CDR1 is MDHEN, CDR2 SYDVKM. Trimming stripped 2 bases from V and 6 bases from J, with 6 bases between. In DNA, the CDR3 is TGTGCCAGCAGTTTAAAAGCGGATACGCAGTATTTT. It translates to CASSLKADTQYF.

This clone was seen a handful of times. The CDR3 coding sequence is TGCGCCAGCAGCCAAGGTCTAGCGGGAGATGCGTTCTTC. Protein: CASSQGLAGDAFF. V gene TRBV4-3 combines with J gene TRBJ2-1, with TRBD2 identical over 10 bases. Germline values: CDR1 LGHNA, CDR2 YSLEER. This CDR3 is 13 amino acids long. J lost 15 bases, V lost 1 base, and 6 bases had no gene match.

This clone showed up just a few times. Here the CDR3 DNA reads TGTGCCAGCAGCTCACCGCGTGGAGGCTCTGGGGCCAACGTCCTGACTTTC. This encodes CASSSPRGGSGANVLTF. The chain uses TRBV7-9 and TRBJ2-6, with D maybe TRBD2 (5 bases). This CDR3 is built from 17 residues. Germline loops: CDR1 SEHNR, CDR2 FQNEAQ (reference sequence). Trimming took off 4 bases at V and 0 bases at J, with 13 bases between the two ends.

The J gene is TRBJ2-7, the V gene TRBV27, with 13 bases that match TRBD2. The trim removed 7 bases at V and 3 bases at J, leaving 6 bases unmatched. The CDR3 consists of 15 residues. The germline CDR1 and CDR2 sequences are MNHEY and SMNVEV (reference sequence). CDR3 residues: CASMMTSGRFYEQYF. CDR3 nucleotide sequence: TGTGCCAGCATGATGACTAGCGGGAGGTTCTACGAGCAGTACTTC.

This CDR3 is CASSLPRDTLEYEQYF. In nucleotides, the CDR3 is TGTGCCAGCAGCCTCCCTCGGGACACCCTTGAGTACGAGCAGTACTTC. The V and J genes are TRBV28 and TRBJ2-7, with D possibly TRBD1 on 6 matching bases. The germline V and J ends were trimmed by 6 bases and 4 bases, with 22 bases remaining between them. CDR3 length: 16 amino acids. In germline, CDR1 is MDHEN, CDR2 SYDVKM.

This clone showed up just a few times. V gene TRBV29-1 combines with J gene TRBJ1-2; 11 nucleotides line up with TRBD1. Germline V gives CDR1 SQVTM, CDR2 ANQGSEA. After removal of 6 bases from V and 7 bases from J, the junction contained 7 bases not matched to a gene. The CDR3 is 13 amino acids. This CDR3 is CSVGDRGYGGYTF. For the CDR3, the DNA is TGCAGCGTCGGGGACAGGGGGTATGGTGGCTACACCTTC.

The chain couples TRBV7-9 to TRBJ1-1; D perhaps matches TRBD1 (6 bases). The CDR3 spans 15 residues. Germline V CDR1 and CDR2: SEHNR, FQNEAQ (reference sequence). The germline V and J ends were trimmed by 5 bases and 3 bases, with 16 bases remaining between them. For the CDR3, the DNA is TGTGCCAGCAGCCCACAGGGAAATACGTACACTGAAGCTTTCTTT. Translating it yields CASSPQGNTYTEAFF.

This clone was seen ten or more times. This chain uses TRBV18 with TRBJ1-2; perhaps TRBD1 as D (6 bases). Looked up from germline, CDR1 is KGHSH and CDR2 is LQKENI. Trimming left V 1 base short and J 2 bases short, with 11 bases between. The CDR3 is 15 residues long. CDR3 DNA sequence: TGTGCCAGCTCACCACGGACAGATCTCAACTATGGCTACACCTTC. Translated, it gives CASSPRTDLNYGYTF.

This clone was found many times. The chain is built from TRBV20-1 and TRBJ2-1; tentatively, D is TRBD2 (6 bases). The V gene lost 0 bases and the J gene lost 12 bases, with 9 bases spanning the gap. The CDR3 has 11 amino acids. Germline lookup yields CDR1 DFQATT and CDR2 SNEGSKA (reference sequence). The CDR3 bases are TGCAGTGCTAGAGACCGGGGAGGGCAGTTCTTC. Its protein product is CSARDRGGQFF.

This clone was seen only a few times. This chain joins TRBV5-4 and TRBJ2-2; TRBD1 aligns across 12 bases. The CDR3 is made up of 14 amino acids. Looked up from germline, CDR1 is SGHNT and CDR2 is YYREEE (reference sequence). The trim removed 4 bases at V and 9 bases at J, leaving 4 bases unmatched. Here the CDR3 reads CASSRDRGQRELFF. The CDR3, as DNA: TGTGCCAGCAGCCGGGACAGGGGGCAGAGGGAGCTGTTTTTT. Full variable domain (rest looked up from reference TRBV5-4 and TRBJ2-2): ETGVTQSPTHLIKTRGQQVTLRCSSQSGHNTVSWYQQALGQGPQFIFQYYREEENGRGNFPPRFSGLQFPNYSSELNVNALELDDSALYLCASSRDRGQRELFFGEGSRLTVL.

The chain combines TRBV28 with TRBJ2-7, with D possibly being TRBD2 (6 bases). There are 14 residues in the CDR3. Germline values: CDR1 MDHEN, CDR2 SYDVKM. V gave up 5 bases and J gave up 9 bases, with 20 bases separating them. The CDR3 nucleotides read TGTGCCAGCAGTCTCCCGAGGCCTGGGACTTGGCAGTACTTC. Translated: CASSLPRPGTWQYF.